This T cell receptor (delta chain) was sequenced in a study of gamma-delta T cells after stem cell transplantation. This clone was recorded a few times. A much larger clone lies a single base off, so this may be a read error. Other nucleotide sequences from this sample produce the same CDR3. This CDR3 is built from 19 residues. Germline CDR1 GEAIGNYY, CDR2 EKD. TCRdb re-called the RT-PCR reads through CATT. The repertoire holds more than 7,000 delta-chain clones, with more than 12% as singletons. The chain recombines TRDV2 with TRDJ2, with 8 bases that match TRDD3. Material for sequencing was gamma-delta T cells. The TCR originated in a human donor. It is not recorded whose cells these are; they may come from a transplant donor. CDR3 DNA sequence: TGTGCCTGCGACACCGTAGATGGGGGATTCTCCACTTTGACAGCACAACTCTTCTTT. This translates into CACDTVDGGFSTLTAQLFF.